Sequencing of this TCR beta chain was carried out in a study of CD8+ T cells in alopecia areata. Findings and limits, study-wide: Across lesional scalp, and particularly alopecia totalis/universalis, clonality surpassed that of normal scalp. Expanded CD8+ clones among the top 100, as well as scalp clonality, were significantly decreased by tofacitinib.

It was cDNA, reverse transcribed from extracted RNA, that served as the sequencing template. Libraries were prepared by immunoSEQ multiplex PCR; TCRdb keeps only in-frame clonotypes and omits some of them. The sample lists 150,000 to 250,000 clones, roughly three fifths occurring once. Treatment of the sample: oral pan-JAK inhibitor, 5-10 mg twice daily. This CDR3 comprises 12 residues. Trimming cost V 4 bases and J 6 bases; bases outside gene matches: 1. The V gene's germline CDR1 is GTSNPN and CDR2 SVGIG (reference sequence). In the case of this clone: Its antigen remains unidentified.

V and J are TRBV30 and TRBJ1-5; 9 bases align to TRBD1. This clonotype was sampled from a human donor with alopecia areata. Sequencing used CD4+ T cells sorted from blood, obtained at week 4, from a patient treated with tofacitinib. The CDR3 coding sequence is TGTGCCTGGAACAGGGGGCTTCAGCCCCAGCATTTT. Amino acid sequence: CAWNRGLQPQHF. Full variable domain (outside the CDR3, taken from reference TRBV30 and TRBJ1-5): SQTIHQWPATLVQPVGSPLSLECTVEGTSNPNLYWYRQAAGRGLQLLFYSVGIGQISSEVPQNLSASRPQDRQFILSSKKLLLSDSGFYLCAWNRGLQPQHFGDGTRLSIL.